The 29 T cell receptor beta chains listed next were all sequenced from one sample in a study of T cells after yellow fever vaccination. From the 5' RACE reads, TCRdb called clonotypes with MiXCR, one entry per CDR3 protein. The sample consists of over 300,000 distinct CDR3 sequences, about 6.6% of them appearing once. Source: PBMCs, taken approximately 40 days after the first yellow fever vaccination. These receptors were collected from a young man who received the YFV17D yellow fever vaccine.

The CDR3 loop reads CASSEQGPGAFF. The CDR3 DNA sequence: TGTGCCAGCAGTGAACAGGGTCCAGGAGCTTTCTTT. V is TRBV2 and J is TRBJ1-1; TRBD1 is a possible D gene (5 bases). V lost 2 bases, J lost 10 bases, and 11 bases lay in between. The germline gives CDR1 SNHLY, CDR2 FYNNEI. This CDR3 has 12 residues.

This clonotype was observed many times. The gene calls are TRBV5-4 and TRBJ2-2; D possibly corresponds to TRBD2 (6 bases). Trimming cost V 4 bases and J 5 bases, with 12 bases left between them. This CDR3 is 14 amino acids long. The V gene's germline CDR1 is SGHNT and CDR2 YYREEE (reference sequence). The CDR3 sequence is CASSGGLWTGELFF. Written as DNA, the CDR3 is TGTGCCAGCAGCGGGGGACTGTGGACCGGGGAGCTGTTTTTT.

In its sample, this clonotype was seen a few times. This chain connects TRBV7-2 to TRBJ2-7; a weak D match, TRBD1 (5 bases). V was trimmed by 2 bases and J by 0 bases, leaving 8 bases between them. CDR3 length equals 14 residues. Per germline, CDR1 SGHTA and CDR2 FQGNSA. The CDR3 DNA sequence: TGTGCCAGCAGCTTAAGACAGAGCTCCTACGAGCAGTACTTC. Encoded protein: CASSLRQSSYEQYF.

This clonotype was observed many times. J is TRBJ2-6 and V is TRBV11-2; D is ambiguous. Germline V gene data show CDR1 as SGHAT and CDR2 as FQNNGV. The CDR3 consists of 12 residues. V was shortened by 8 bases and J by 2 bases, with 4 bases between the two germline ends. The CDR3 DNA is TGTGCCAGCCTCGCTGGGGCCAACGTCCTGACTTTC. This codes for CASLAGANVLTF.

V usage is TRBV7-2 and J usage is TRBJ1-1, with no clear D. The CDR3 covers 14 residues. The germline V gene has CDR1 SGHTA and CDR2 FQGNSA. V was pared by 5 bases and J by 4 bases, with 14 bases between. CDR3 nucleotide sequence: TGTGCCAGCAGCGCGACGACTCACGGCACTGAAGCTTTCTTT. Translating it yields CASSATTHGTEAFF.

In this sample, this clonotype turned up many times. The chain employs TRBV5-1 and TRBJ1-1; TRBD1 agrees at 8 bases. The CDR3 covers 14 residues. Per the germline V gene, CDR1 is SGHRS and CDR2 is YFSETQ. V shed 4 bases, J shed 2 bases, and the junction held 4 bases outside the gene matches. CDR3 region: CASSTGQGNTEAFF. The CDR3 DNA reads as TGCGCCAGCAGCACCGGACAGGGTAACACTGAAGCTTTCTTT. The variable domain in full, with the rest retrieved from reference TRBV5-1 and TRBJ1-1, is KAGVTQTPRYLIKTRGQQVTLSCSPISGHRSVSWYQQTPGQGLQFLFEYFSETQRNKGNFPGRFSGRQFSNSRSEMNVSTLELGDSALYLCASSTGQGNTEAFFGQGTRLTVV.

This clonotype was observed many times. The V gene is TRBV2, the J gene TRBJ2-3; no definite D call. Between the trimmed V and J ends, which lost 2 bases and 2 bases, there was a span of 11 bases. Per germline, CDR1 SNHLY and CDR2 FYNNEI. CDR3 length equals 15 residues. CDR3 nucleotides: TGTGCCAGCAGTGAACTCCAGCTATACACAGATACGCAGTATTTT. It codes for CASSELQLYTDTQYF.

The rearrangement joins TRBV12-3 or TRBV12-4 to TRBJ1-2, with D unclear. The V end lost 6 bases, the J end lost 0 bases, and 11 bases lay between the germline ends. The CDR3 runs 14 residues. The CDR3 loop reads CASRLGQTNYGYTF. In DNA form, the CDR3 reads TGTGCCAGCAGATTGGGTCAGACTAACTATGGCTACACCTTC.

This clonotype was seen a few times. The chain couples TRBV25-1 to TRBJ2-5, with TRBD2 identical over 11 bases. The CDR3 is 15 amino acids. Germline trimming cut 3 bases from V and 4 bases from J; bases unmatched to any gene: 4. The V gene's germline CDR1 is MGHDK and CDR2 SYGVNS. In nucleotides, the CDR3 is TGTGCCAGCAGTGACCTAGCGGGGGGTTCAGAGACCCAGTACTTC. This encodes CASSDLAGGSETQYF. The whole variable domain, filled in from reference TRBV25-1 and TRBJ2-5, reads EADIYQTPRYLVIGTGKKITLECSQTMGHDKMYWYQQDPGMELHLIHYSYGVNSTEKGDLSSESTVSRIRTEHFPLTLESARPSHTSQYLCASSDLAGGSETQYFGPGTRLLVL.

This clonotype was picked up many times. This rearrangement joins TRBV4-1 to TRBJ1-1, with D possibly being TRBD1 (6 bases). V gave up 3 bases and J gave up 4 bases, with 12 bases separating them. Germline CDR1 reads MGHRA; CDR2 reads YSYEKL. The CDR3 has 14 residues. The CDR3 is CASSQGGGGTEAFF. As DNA, the CDR3 is TGCGCCAGCAGCCAGGGAGGGGGTGGCACTGAAGCTTTCTTT.

This clonotype was seen a few times. CDR3 sequence reads: CACVLGTDSYEQYF. The CDR3 DNA reads as TGTGCCTGTGTTCTGGGGACTGACTCGTACGAGCAGTACTTC. V gene TRBV28 combines with J gene TRBJ2-7, with D perhaps matching TRBD2 (6 bases). The germline V and J ends were trimmed by 11 bases and 4 bases, with 21 bases remaining between them. Germline lookup yields CDR1 MDHEN and CDR2 SYDVKM. This CDR3 is built from 14 residues.

This clonotype occurred a few times. V gene TRBV7-9 combines with J gene TRBJ2-5, with D unclear. V was trimmed by 5 bases and J by 0 bases, leaving 19 bases between them. Per the germline V gene, CDR1 is SEHNR and CDR2 is FQNEAQ (reference sequence). CDR3 length: 17 residues. The CDR3 sequence is CASSLLSFTQYQETQYF. The CDR3 nucleotides read TGTGCCAGCAGCCTTCTCTCGTTCACGCAGTACCAAGAGACCCAGTACTTC.

CDR3 residues: CASTPQGKYTEAFF. The CDR3, as DNA: TGTGCCAGCACCCCCCAGGGGAAGTACACTGAAGCTTTCTTT. V gene TRBV3-1 combines with J gene TRBJ1-1, with D perhaps TRBD1 (6 bases). Germline assignment: CDR1 LGHDT and CDR2 YNNKEL (reference sequence). This CDR3 contains 14 residues. V was pared by 7 bases and J by 3 bases, with 15 bases between.

This clonotype was seen a few times. The chain combines TRBV7-2 with TRBJ1-6, with a possible D match to TRBD1 (5 bases). V shed 3 bases and J shed 6 bases, with 12 bases lying between them. Germline loops: CDR1 SGHTA, CDR2 FQGNSA. CDR3 length: 15 amino acids. The CDR3 DNA sequence: TGTGCCAGCAGCTTCGAGGCAGGGATTAATTCACCCCTCCACTTT. The encoded protein is CASSFEAGINSPLHF.

The CDR3 spells CASSLGSLYEQYV. In DNA form, the CDR3 reads TGTGCCAGCAGCTTAGGATCCCTTTACGAGCAGTACGTC. The chain is built from TRBV7-8 and TRBJ2-7; D unresolved. Trimming removed 1 base at V and 4 bases at J, with 8 bases between. CDR1 SGHVS and CDR2 FQNEAQ come from the germline V gene. There are 13 residues in the CDR3.

At least ten counts were recorded for this clonotype. The chain is built from TRBV7-3 and TRBJ2-5; D call uncertain. The germline V gene has CDR1 SGHTA and CDR2 FQGTGA. This CDR3 region has 15 residues. The V end was cut by 0 bases, the J end by 5 bases, with 13 bases between. This CDR3 is CASSLTLAPWETQYF. CDR3 DNA sequence: TGTGCCAGCAGCTTAACGTTGGCCCCCTGGGAGACCCAGTACTTC.

The sample holds a few counts of this clonotype. J is TRBJ1-4 and V is TRBV6-5; no reliable D call. The CDR3 totals 17 residues. The V and J ends lost 2 bases and 0 bases respectively, with 13 bases between them. Germline CDR1 reads MNHEY; CDR2 reads SVGAGI. In nucleotides, the CDR3 is TGTGCCAGCAGTTACACGCGGCCAAATCCAACTAATGAAAAACTGTTTTTT. This codes for CASSYTRPNPTNEKLFF.

The rearrangement joins TRBV5-1 to TRBJ2-1; D could derive from TRBD1 or TRBD2 (6 bases each). Trimming pared 6 bases from V and 0 bases from J, leaving 19 bases between. The CDR3 extends over 17 amino acids. CDR1 and CDR2 (germline): SGHRS, YFSETQ. CDR3 DNA: TGCGCCAGCAACGACGCCGGGGGCTTCAGCTCCTACAATGAGCAGTTCTTC. Translating it yields CASNDAGGFSSYNEQFF. Complete variable domain (other parts from reference TRBV5-1 and TRBJ2-1): KAGVTQTPRYLIKTRGQQVTLSCSPISGHRSVSWYQQTPGQGLQFLFEYFSETQRNKGNFPGRFSGRQFSNSRSEMNVSTLELGDSALYLCASNDAGGFSSYNEQFFGPGTRLTVL.

The chain joins TRBV5-1 to TRBJ2-7; maybe TRBD2 (6 bases). V was shortened by 0 bases and J by 6 bases, with 10 bases between the two germline ends. CDR1 is SGHRS and CDR2 is YFSETQ in the germline V gene. CDR3 length equals 13 residues. This chain's CDR3 is CASSLDGTLEQYV. CDR3 nucleotides: TGCGCCAGCAGCTTGGACGGGACTCTCGAGCAGTACGTC.

The V and J genes are TRBV20-1 and TRBJ2-7; D gene unclear. The ends were cut back, 0 bases at V and 5 bases at J, with 8 bases in the middle. CDR1 DFQATT and CDR2 SNEGSKA come from the germline V gene (reference sequence). The CDR3 loop spans 12 amino acids. The CDR3 bases are TGCAGTGCTAGAGATGAAGGCCACGAGCAGTACTTC. Translating it yields CSARDEGHEQYF.

The J gene is TRBJ1-2, the V gene TRBV12-3 or TRBV12-4; tentatively, D is TRBD1 (6 bases). There are 15 residues in the CDR3. V lost 6 bases and J lost 4, with 18 bases in between. Here the CDR3 DNA reads TGTGCCAGCAGGCCAGCCAACAGGGCGACCTATGGCTACACCTTC. It yields the protein CASRPANRATYGYTF.

This clonotype was detected a few times. J is TRBJ1-2 and V is TRBV5-4; no definite D call. The germline V and J ends were trimmed by 6 bases and 3 bases, with 18 bases remaining between them. Germline-derived CDR1 and CDR2 are SGHNT and YYREEE (reference sequence). This CDR3 comprises 15 residues. The DNA of the CDR3 is TGTGCCAGCACCCTCGGCGGCAGCGGCGACTATGGCTACACCTTC. Amino acid sequence: CASTLGGSGDYGYTF. Based on the CDR3 plus reference TRBV5-4 and TRBJ1-2, the full variable domain is ETGVTQSPTHLIKTRGQQVTLRCSSQSGHNTVSWYQQALGQGPQFIFQYYREEENGRGNFPPRFSGLQFPNYSSELNVNALELDDSALYLCASTLGGSGDYGYTFGSGTRLTVV.

The chain uses TRBV9 and TRBJ1-1; D is possibly TRBD1 (6 bases). Trimming left V 5 bases short and J 0 bases short, with 20 bases between. Germline loops: CDR1 SGDLS, CDR2 YYNGEE. The CDR3 runs 17 residues. This CDR3 reads CASRTSDSPLMNTEAFF. The DNA of the CDR3 is TGTGCCAGCAGGACCTCGGACAGTCCACTCATGAACACTGAAGCTTTCTTT.

This clonotype showed up just a few times. The genes are TRBV7-3 and TRBJ2-5; 14 bases align to TRBD2. The germline V gene has CDR1 SGHTA and CDR2 FQGTGA. Trimming removed 5 bases from V and 3 bases from J; junction bases left unmatched: 14. This CDR3 comprises 19 residues. CDR3 sequence: CASSLLTSGGAWRKETQYF. The CDR3 nucleotides read TGTGCCAGCAGCCTCCTGACTAGCGGGGGGGCCTGGCGAAAAGAGACCCAGTACTTC.

This clonotype was seen ten or more times. V is TRBV11-1 and J is TRBJ2-5; 7 bases are shared with TRBD1. V shed 4 bases, J shed 2 bases, and the junction held 4 bases outside the gene matches. The CDR3 is 14 residues long. Germline V gene data show CDR1 as SGHAT and CDR2 as FQDESV (reference sequence). CDR3 sequence: CASSSYRGQETQYF. CDR3 sequence (DNA): TGTGCCAGCAGCTCTTACAGGGGACAAGAGACCCAGTACTTC.

This clonotype showed up just a few times. The chain is built from TRBV20-1 and TRBJ1-5; D unresolved. V dropped 1 base and J dropped 9 bases, with 7 bases sitting between them. CDR1 and CDR2 (germline): DFQATT, SNEGSKA (reference sequence). The CDR3 covers 11 residues. CDR3 loop: CSARGPRPQHF. CDR3 coding DNA: TGCAGTGCTAGAGGCCCCCGGCCCCAGCATTTT.

This rearrangement joins TRBV7-2 to TRBJ2-2; 10 bases align to TRBD2. J lost 6 bases, V lost 1 base, and 2 bases had no gene match. The CDR3 has 15 residues. Germline V gene lookup returns CDR1 SGHTA and CDR2 FQGNSA. Here the CDR3 DNA reads TGTGCCAGCAGCTTAGATAGCGGGGGGTCCGGGGAGCTGTTTTTT. Translated: CASSLDSGGSGELFF.

V gene TRBV29-1 combines with J gene TRBJ1-2; D not certain. V was shortened by 8 bases and J by 4 bases, with 14 bases between the two germline ends. From germline, CDR1 is SQVTM and CDR2 ANQGSEA. The CDR3 covers 12 residues. CDR3 amino acids: CSPLRRVYGYTF. CDR3 coding DNA: TGCAGCCCCCTACGCCGTGTCTATGGCTACACCTTC.

This clonotype was seen many times. The CDR3 loop is CASSQSQGGAFF. The CDR3 DNA reads as TGTGCCAGCAGCCAGTCACAGGGTGGAGCTTTCTTT. The V gene is TRBV5-5, the J gene TRBJ1-1; weak D call: TRBD1 (6 bases). The CDR3 is made up of 12 amino acids. The V and J ends lost 4 bases and 10 bases respectively, with 14 bases between them. Germline loops: CDR1 SGHKS, CDR2 YYEKEE (reference sequence).